This T cell receptor (beta chain) was obtained from a study of response to subunit inactivated influenza vaccine. Study-wide results and caveats: Each seasonal flu vaccination may recruit only limited new T cells, authors suggested.

In germline, CDR1 is DFQATT, CDR2 SNEGSKA (reference sequence). The CDR3 has 14 amino acids. Trimming took off 2 bases at V and 2 bases at J, with 10 bases between the two ends. This clonotype was counted between two and nine times. Its antigen is unknown. One entry per CDR3 protein results from TCRdb running MiXCR on the RT-PCR reads. The table has 710,000 or so distinct CDR3 sequences, about 15% seen once. Material: PBMCs from blood, obtained approximately 12 days after vaccination. This clonotype was obtained from a man aged 50-59 years who received an inactivated influenza vaccine. This chain links TRBV20-1 with TRBJ2-4; possibly TRBD1 for D (5 bases). As DNA, the CDR3 is TGCAGTGCTAGAACCTCAGGGACCAAAAACATTCAGTACTTC. Amino acids: CSARTSGTKNIQYF.